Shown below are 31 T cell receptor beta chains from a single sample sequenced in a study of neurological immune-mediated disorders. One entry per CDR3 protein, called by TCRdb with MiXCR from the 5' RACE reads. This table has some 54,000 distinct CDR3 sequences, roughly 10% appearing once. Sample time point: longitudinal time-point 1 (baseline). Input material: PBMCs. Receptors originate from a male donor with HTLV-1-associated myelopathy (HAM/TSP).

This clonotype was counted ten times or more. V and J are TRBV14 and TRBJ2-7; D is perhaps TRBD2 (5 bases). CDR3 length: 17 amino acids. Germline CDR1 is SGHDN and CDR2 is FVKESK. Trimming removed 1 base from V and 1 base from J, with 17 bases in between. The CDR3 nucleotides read TGTGCCAGCAGCCAAGGTGGGGTCGGGCGGGCTTCCTACGAGCAGTACTTC. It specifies CASSQGGVGRASYEQYF.

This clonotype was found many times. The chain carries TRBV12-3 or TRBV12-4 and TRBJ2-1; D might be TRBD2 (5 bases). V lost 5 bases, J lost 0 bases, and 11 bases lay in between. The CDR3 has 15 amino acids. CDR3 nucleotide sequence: TGTGCCAGCAGTCGGACGGGGAGCTCCTACAATGAGCAGTTCTTC. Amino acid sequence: CASSRTGSSYNEQFF.

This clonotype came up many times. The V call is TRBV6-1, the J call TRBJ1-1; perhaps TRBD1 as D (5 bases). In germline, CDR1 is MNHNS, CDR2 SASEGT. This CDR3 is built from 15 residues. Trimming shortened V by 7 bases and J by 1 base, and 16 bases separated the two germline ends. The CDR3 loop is CASMKTGTPNTEAFF. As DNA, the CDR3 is TGTGCCAGCATGAAAACCGGGACTCCGAACACTGAAGCTTTCTTT.

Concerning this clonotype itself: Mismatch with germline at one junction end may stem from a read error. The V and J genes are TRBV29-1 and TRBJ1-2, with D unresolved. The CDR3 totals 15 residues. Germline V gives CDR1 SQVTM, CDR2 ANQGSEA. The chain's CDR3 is CSVDNVEARGYGFTF. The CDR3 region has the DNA TGCAGCGTTGATAATGTCGAGGCCCGAGGATATGGCTTCACCTTC. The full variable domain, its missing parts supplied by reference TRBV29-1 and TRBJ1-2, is SAVISQKPSRDICQRGTSLTIQCQVDSQVTMMFWYRQQPGQSLTLIATANQGSEATYESGFVIDKFPISRPNLTFSTLTVSNMSPEDSSIYLCSVDNVEARGYGFTFGSGTRLTVV.

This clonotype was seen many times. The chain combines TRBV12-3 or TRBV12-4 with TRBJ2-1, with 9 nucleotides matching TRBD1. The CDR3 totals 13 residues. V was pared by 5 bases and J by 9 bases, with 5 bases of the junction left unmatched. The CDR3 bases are TGTGCCAGCAGTCCCCAACAGGGGGCTGAGCAGTTCTTC. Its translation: CASSPQQGAEQFF.

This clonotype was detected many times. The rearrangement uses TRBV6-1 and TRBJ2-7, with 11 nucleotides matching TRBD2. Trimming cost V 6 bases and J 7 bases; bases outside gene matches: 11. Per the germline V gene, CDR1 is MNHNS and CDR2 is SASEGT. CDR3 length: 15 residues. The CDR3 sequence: CASRGDSGGAWEQYF. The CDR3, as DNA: TGTGCCAGCAGGGGCGATAGCGGGGGGGCTTGGGAGCAGTACTTC.

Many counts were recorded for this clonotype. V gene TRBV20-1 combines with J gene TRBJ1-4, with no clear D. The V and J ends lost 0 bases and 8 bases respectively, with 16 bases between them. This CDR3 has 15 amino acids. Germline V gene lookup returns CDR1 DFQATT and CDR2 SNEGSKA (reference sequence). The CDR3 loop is CSARDLIGLKEKLFF. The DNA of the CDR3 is TGCAGTGCTAGAGATCTTATCGGTCTGAAAGAAAAACTGTTTTTT.

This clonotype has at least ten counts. CDR3 amino acids: CASSLLRGNTEAFF. DNA of the CDR3: TGCGCCAGCAGCTTGCTCAGGGGGAACACTGAAGCTTTCTTT. The rearrangement links TRBV5-1 to TRBJ1-1, with a tentative D call TRBD1 (6 bases). Germline V gene sequence: CDR1 SGHRS, CDR2 YFSETQ. There are 14 residues in the CDR3. Deletions cut 1 base from V and 1 base from J, with 8 bases between.

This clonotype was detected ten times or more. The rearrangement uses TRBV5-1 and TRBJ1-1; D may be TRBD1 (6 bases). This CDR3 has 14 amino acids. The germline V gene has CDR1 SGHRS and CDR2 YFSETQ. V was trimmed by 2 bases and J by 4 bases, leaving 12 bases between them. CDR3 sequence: CASSFGGGGTEAFF. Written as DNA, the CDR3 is TGCGCCAGCAGCTTTGGGGGGGGCGGCACTGAAGCTTTCTTT.

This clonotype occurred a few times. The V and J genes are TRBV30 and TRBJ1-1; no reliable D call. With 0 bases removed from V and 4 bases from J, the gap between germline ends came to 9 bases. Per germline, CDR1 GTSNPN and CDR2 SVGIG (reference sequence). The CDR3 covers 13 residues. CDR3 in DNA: TGTGCCTGGAGTGTTAGGCGGGGCACTGAAGCTTTCTTT. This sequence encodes CAWSVRRGTEAFF.

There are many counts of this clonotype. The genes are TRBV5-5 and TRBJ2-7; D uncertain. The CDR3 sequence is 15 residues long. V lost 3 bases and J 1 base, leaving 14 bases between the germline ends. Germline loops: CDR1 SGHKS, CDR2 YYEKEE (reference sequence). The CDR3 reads CASSYRLGRSYEQYF. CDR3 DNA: TGTGCCAGCAGCTATCGGCTCGGAAGGTCCTACGAGCAGTACTTC.

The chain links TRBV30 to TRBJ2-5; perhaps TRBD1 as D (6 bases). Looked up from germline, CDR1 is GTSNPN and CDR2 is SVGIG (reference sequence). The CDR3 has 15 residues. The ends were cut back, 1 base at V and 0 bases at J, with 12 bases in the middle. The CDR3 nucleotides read TGTGCCTGGAGTGCCGGGACACAGTACCAAGAGACCCAGTACTTC. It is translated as CAWSAGTQYQETQYF.

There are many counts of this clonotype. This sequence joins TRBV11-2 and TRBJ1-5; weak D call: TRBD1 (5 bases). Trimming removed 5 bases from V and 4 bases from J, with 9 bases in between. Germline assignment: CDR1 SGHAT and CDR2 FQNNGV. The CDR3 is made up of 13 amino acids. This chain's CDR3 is CASSLGVNQPQHF. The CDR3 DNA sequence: TGTGCCAGCAGCCTGGGGGTAAATCAGCCCCAGCATTTT. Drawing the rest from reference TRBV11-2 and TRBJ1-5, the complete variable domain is EAGVAQSPRYKIIEKRQSVAFWCNPISGHATLYWYQQILGQGPKLLIQFQNNGVVDDSQLPKDRFSAERLKGVDSTLKIQPAKLEDSAVYLCASSLGVNQPQHFGDGTRLSIL.

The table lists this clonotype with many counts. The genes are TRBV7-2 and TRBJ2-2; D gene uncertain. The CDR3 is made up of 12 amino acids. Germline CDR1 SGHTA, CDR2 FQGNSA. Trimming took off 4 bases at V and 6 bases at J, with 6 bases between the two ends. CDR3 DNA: TGTGCCAGCAGCTCATTAGCCGGGGAGCTGTTTTTT. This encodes CASSSLAGELFF. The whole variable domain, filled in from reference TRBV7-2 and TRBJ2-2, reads GAGVSQSPSNKVTEKGKDVELRCDPISGHTALYWYRQSLGQGLEFLIYFQGNSAPDKSGLPSDRFSAERTGGSVSTLTIQRTQQEDSAVYLCASSSLAGELFFGEGSRLTVL.

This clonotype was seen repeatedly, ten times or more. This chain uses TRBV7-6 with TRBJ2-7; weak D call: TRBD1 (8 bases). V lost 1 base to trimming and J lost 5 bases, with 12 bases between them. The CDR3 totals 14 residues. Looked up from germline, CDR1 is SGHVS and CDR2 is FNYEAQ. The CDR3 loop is CASSLGTGRDEQYF. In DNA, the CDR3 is TGTGCCAGCAGCTTAGGGACAGGGAGGGACGAGCAGTACTTC.

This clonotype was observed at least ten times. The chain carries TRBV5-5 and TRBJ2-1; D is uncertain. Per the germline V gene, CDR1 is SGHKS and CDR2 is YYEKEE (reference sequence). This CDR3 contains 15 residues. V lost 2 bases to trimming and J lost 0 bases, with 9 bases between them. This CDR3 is CASSFEYSSYNEQFF. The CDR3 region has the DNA TGTGCCAGCAGCTTTGAATATAGCTCCTACAATGAGCAGTTCTTC. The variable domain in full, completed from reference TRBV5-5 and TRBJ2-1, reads DAGVTQSPTHLIKTRGQQVTLRCSPISGHKSVSWYQQVLGQGPQFIFQYYEKEERGRGNFPDRFSARQFPNYSSELNVNALLLGDSALYLCASSFEYSSYNEQFFGPGTRLTVL.

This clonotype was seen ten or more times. CDR3 in amino acids: CASSYMRTEAFF. CDR3 in DNA: TGTGCCAGCAGTTATATGAGGACTGAAGCTTTCTTT. The chain recombines TRBV12-3 or TRBV12-4 with TRBJ1-1, with D unclear. This CDR3 is built from 12 residues. V was pared by 4 bases and J by 5 bases, with 8 bases between.

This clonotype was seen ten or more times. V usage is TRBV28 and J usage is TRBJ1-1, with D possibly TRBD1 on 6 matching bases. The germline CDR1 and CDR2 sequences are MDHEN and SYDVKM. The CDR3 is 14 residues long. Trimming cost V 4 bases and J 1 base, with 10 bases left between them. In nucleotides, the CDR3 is TGTGCCAGCAGTTCCATACAGGGGAACACTGAAGCTTTCTTT. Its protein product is CASSSIQGNTEAFF.

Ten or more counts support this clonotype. In DNA form, the CDR3 reads TGCAGTGCTAGGTCCCAGGGGAAATACGAGCAGTACTTC. It yields the protein CSARSQGKYEQYF. The chain joins TRBV20-1 to TRBJ2-7; TRBD1 is a possible D gene (6 bases). V lost 3 bases to trimming and J lost 4 bases, with 13 bases between them. The CDR3 spans 13 residues. The germline V gene has CDR1 DFQATT and CDR2 SNEGSKA (reference sequence).

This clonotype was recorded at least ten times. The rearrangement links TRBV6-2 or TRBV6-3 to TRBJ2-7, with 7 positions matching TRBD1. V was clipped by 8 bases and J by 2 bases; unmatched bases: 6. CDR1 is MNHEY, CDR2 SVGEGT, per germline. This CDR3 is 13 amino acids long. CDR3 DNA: TGTGCCAGCTTTCGGGACAGTACCTACGAGCAGTACTTC. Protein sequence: CASFRDSTYEQYF.

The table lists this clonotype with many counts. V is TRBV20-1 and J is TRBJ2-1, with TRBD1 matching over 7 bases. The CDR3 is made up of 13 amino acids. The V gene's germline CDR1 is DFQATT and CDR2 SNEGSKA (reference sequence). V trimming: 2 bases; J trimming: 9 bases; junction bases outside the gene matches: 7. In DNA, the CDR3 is TGCAGTGCTAGAAACGACAGGGTAGTTGAGCAGTTCTTC. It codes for CSARNDRVVEQFF.

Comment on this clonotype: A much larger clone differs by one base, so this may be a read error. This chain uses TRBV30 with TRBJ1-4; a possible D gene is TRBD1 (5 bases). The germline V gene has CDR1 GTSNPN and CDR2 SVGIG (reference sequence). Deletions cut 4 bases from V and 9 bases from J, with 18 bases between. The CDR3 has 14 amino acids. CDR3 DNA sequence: TGTGCCTGGACCGTGACAGCCAGCTCTCAAAAACTGTTTTTT. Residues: CAWTVTASSQKLFF.

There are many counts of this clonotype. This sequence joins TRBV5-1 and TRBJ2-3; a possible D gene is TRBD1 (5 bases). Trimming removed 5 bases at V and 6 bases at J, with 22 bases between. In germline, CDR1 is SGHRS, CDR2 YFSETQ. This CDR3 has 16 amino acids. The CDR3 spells CASSLRQQAYGDTQYF. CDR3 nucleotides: TGCGCCAGCAGTTTGCGACAACAGGCCTACGGGGATACGCAGTATTTT.

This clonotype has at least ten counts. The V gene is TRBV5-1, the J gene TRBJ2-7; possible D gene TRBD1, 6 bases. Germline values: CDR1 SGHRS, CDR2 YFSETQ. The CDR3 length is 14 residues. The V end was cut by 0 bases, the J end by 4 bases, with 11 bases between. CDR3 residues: CASSLGQGPYEQYF. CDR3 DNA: TGCGCCAGCAGCTTGGGGCAGGGGCCATACGAGCAGTACTTC.

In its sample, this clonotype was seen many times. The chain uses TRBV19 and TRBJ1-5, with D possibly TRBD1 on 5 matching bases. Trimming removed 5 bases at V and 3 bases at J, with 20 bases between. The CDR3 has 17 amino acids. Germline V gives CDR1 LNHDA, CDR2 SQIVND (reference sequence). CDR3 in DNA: TGTGCCAGTAGTCCCCCGACCACGGGGCTCCTCAATCAGCCCCAGCATTTT. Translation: CASSPPTTGLLNQPQHF.

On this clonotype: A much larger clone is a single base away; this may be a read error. CDR3 in amino acids: CASNAMSTHEQYF. The CDR3 nucleotides are TGTGCCAGCAATGCCATGTCCACCCACGAGCAGTACTTC. The chain recombines TRBV2 with TRBJ2-7; unclear D gene. The V gene lost 7 bases and the J gene lost 5 bases, with 15 bases spanning the gap. Germline assignment: CDR1 SNHLY and CDR2 FYNNEI. CDR3 length: 13 residues.

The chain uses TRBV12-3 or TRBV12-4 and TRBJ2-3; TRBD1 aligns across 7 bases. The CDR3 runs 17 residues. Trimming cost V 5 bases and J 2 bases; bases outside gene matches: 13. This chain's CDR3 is CASSPWDSQTPTDTQYF. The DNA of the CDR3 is TGTGCCAGCAGTCCCTGGGACAGCCAAACCCCCACAGATACGCAGTATTTT.

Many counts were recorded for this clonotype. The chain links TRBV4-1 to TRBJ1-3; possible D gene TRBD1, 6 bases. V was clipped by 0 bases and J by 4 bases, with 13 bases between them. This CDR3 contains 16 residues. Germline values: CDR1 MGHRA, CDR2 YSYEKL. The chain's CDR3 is CASSQESRGYGNTIYF. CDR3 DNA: TGCGCCAGCAGCCAAGAGTCCAGGGGATACGGAAACACCATATATTTT.

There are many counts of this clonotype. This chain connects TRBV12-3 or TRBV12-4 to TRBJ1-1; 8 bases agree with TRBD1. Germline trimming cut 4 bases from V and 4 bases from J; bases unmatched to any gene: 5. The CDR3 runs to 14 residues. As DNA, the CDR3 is TGTGCCAGCAGTTCACAGGGGGGAAGCACTGAAGCTTTCTTT. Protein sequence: CASSSQGGSTEAFF.

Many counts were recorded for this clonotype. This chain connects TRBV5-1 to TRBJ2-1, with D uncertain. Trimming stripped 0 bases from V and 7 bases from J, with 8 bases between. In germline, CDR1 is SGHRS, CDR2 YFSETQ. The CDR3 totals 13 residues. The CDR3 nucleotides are TGCGCCAGCAGCTTGGGACACCCAAATGAGCAGTTCTTC. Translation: CASSLGHPNEQFF. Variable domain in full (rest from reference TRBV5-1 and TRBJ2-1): KAGVTQTPRYLIKTRGQQVTLSCSPISGHRSVSWYQQTPGQGLQFLFEYFSETQRNKGNFPGRFSGRQFSNSRSEMNVSTLELGDSALYLCASSLGHPNEQFFGPGTRLTVL.

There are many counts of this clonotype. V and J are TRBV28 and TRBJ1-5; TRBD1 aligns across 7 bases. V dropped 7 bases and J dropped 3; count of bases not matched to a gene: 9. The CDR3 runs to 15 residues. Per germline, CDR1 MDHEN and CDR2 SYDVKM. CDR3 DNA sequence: TGTGCCAGCAATTCGGGACAGACTTTCAATCAGCCCCAGCATTTT. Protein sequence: CASNSGQTFNQPQHF. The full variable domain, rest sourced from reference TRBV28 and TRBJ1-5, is DVKVTQSSRYLVKRTGEKVFLECVQDMDHENMFWYRQDPGLGLRLIYFSYDVKMKEKGDIPEGYSVSREKKERFSLILESASTNQTSMYLCASNSGQTFNQPQHFGDGTRLSIL.